These T cell receptor beta chains were read from a single sample in a study of Graves' ophthalmopathy and Graves' hyperthyroidism. TCRdb passed the multiplex PCR reads through MiXCR, listing each CDR3 protein once. Seen here are over a million distinct CDR3 sequences, 35% to 40% observed once, and the top ten hold approximately 10%. Source material: peripheral blood or thyroid tissue (not recorded which). The receptors originated from an adult man with Graves' hyperthyroidism. CDR3s include the opening cysteine and the closing phenylalanine or tryptophan. The order of the fields is D gene, V gene, J gene, clone size, CDR3 protein, CDR3 DNA. A D gene is named only where the DNA matches it firmly. Some rows mark clone size as missing; the rest say once, few, many or name a class of expanded clone.

D: TRBD1
V: TRBV20-1
J: TRBJ1-4
size: few
CDR3: CSARAIGRGLDEKLFF
DNA: TGCAGTGCTAGAGCCATAGGGAGGGGGCTGGATGAAAAACTGTTTTTT

D: .
V: TRBV10-3
J: TRBJ2-5
size: .
CDR3: CAIRGTGGGLETQYF
DNA: TGTGCCATCAGGGGCACAGGGGGGGGGTTGGAGACCCAGTACTTC

D: TRBD1
V: TRBV20-1
J: TRBJ2-7
size: many
CDR3: CSARDPGQGEVEQYF
DNA: TGCAGTGCTAGAGATCCGGGACAGGGGGAGGTCGAGCAGTACTTC

D: .
V: TRBV4-1
J: TRBJ1-6
size: .
CDR3: CASSQDNTVNSPLHF
DNA: TGTGCCAGCAGCCAAGATAACACAGTCAATTCACCCCTCCACTTT

D: TRBD2
V: TRBV19
J: TRBJ2-2
size: .
CDR3: CASSKWTSGSGELFF
DNA: TGTGCCAGTAGTAAGTGGACTAGCGGGAGTGGGGAGCTGTTTTTT

D: TRBD1
V: TRBV4-1
J: TRBJ2-5
size: few
CDR3: CASSRQGGKETQYF
DNA: TGCGCCAGCAGCCGACAGGGGGGCAAAGAGACCCAGTACTTC

D: TRBD2
V: TRBV4-2
J: TRBJ2-7
size: many
CDR3: CASSQASGGDYEQYF
DNA: TGTGCCAGCAGCCAGGCTAGCGGAGGAGACTACGAGCAGTACTTC

D: .
V: TRBV6-5
J: TRBJ1-6
size: many
CDR3: CASSYLAPGHSPLHF
DNA: TGTGCCAGCAGTTACCTGGCCCCGGGTCATTCACCCCTCCACTTT

D: .
V: TRBV5-1
J: TRBJ2-7
size: .
CDR3: CASSPNREAAYEQYF
DNA: TGCGCCAGCAGTCCCAATCGGGAAGCCGCCTACGAGCAGTACTTC

D: .
V: TRBV7-8
J: TRBJ1-5
size: many
CDR3: CASSLWAEHSNQPQHF
DNA: TGTGCCAGCAGCTTATGGGCAGAGCATAGCAATCAGCCCCAGCATTTT

D: TRBD1
V: TRBV20-1
J: TRBJ1-5
size: few
CDR3: CSARGYRDSPHSNQPQHF
DNA: TGCAGTGCTAGAGGGTACCGGGACAGCCCGCATAGCAATCAGCCCCAGCATTTT

D: TRBD2
V: TRBV10-3
J: TRBJ2-5
size: .
CDR3: CAISSVATSGKQETQYF
DNA: TGTGCCATCAGCAGCGTAGCAACTAGCGGGAAACAAGAGACCCAGTACTTC

D: .
V: TRBV19
J: TRBJ1-6
size: many
CDR3: CASSIDGRPLGALHF
DNA: TGTGCCAGTAGTATCGACGGGAGGCCCCTCGGGGCCCTCCACTTT

D: .
V: TRBV28
J: TRBJ2-6
size: many
CDR3: CASSSTMNVLTF
DNA: TGTGCCAGCAGTTCCACAATGAACGTCCTGACTTTC

D: TRBD1
V: TRBV10-3
J: TRBJ1-5
size: .
CDR3: CASSFGPYKGTGWGNQPQHF
DNA: TGTGCCAGCAGTTTTGGCCCATACAAAGGGACAGGGTGGGGCAATCAGCCCCAGCATTTT

D: .
V: TRBV20-1
J: TRBJ1-4
size: few
CDR3: CSARLVGSSTNEKLFF
DNA: TGCAGTGCCAGACTGGTCGGGTCTAGCACTAATGAAAAACTGTTTTTT

D: .
V: TRBV10-3
J: TRBJ2-5
size: .
CDR3: CAISEGGRSGNQPQYF
DNA: TGTGCCATCAGTGAGGGGGGGAGATCCGGCAATCAGCCCCAGTACTTC

D: TRBD1
V: TRBV19
J: TRBJ1-2
size: many
CDR3: CASTGGNYGYTF
DNA: TGTGCCAGCACAGGGGGCAACTATGGCTACACCTTC

D: .
V: TRBV10-3
J: TRBJ1-2
size: .
CDR3: CAIRVNSSYGYTF
DNA: TGTGCCATCAGGGTTAACAGCTCCTATGGCTACACCTTC

D: .
V: TRBV6-2/TRBV6-3
J: TRBJ2-7
size: .
CDR3: CAGGHGYEQYF
DNA: TGTGCCGGAGGACACGGCTACGAGCAGTACTTC

D: TRBD1
V: TRBV6-1
J: TRBJ2-5
size: .
CDR3: CASSLAGTGMGQETQYF
DNA: TGTGCCAGCAGTTTAGCCGGGACAGGGATGGGTCAAGAGACCCAGTACTTC

D: .
V: TRBV30
J: TRBJ1-2
size: .
CDR3: CAWSVSRTSVYGYTF
DNA: TGTGCCTGGAGTGTATCTAGGACCTCAGTCTATGGCTACACCTTC

D: .
V: TRBV20-1
J: TRBJ1-5
size: many
CDR3: CSAQYGGEGQPQHF
DNA: TGCAGTGCTCAGTATGGGGGAGAGGGTCAGCCCCAGCATTTT

D: .
V: TRBV14
J: TRBJ2-5
size: many
CDR3: CASSPSEGTPDTQYF
DNA: TGTGCCAGCAGCCCCTCAGAGGGAACCCCTGATACCCAGTACTTC

D: .
V: TRBV5-1
J: TRBJ2-5
size: few
CDR3: CASSLGGLIQETQYF
DNA: TGCGCCAGCAGCTTGGGTGGACTCATACAAGAGACCCAGTACTTC

D: .
V: TRBV5-1
J: TRBJ1-4
size: few
CDR3: CASSLWGPNEKLFF
DNA: TGCGCCAGCAGCTTGTGGGGGCCGAATGAAAAACTGTTTTTT

D: .
V: TRBV25-1
J: TRBJ1-6
size: .
CDR3: CASSERPENSPLHF
DNA: TGTGCCAGCAGTGAAAGACCGGAGAATTCACCCCTCCACTTT

D: .
V: TRBV7-3
J: TRBJ2-7
size: many
CDR3: CASSPRGAPSYEQYF
DNA: TGTGCCAGCAGCCCACGGGGGGCGCCCTCCTACGAGCAGTACTTC

D: .
V: TRBV7-2
J: TRBJ2-7
size: .
CDR3: CASSAPQDSYEQYF
DNA: TGTGCCAGCAGCGCGCCTCAGGACTCCTACGAGCAGTACTTC

D: .
V: TRBV7-6
J: TRBJ2-5
size: few
CDR3: CASSSTAGTETQYF
DNA: TGTGCCAGCAGCTCAACAGCCGGGACGGAGACCCAGTACTTC

D: TRBD1
V: TRBV30
J: TRBJ1-1
size: .
CDR3: CAWSIGTANTEAFF
DNA: TGTGCCTGGAGTATAGGGACAGCGAACACTGAAGCTTTCTTT

D: .
V: TRBV2
J: TRBJ2-5
size: many
CDR3: CASSEVLASETQYF
DNA: TGTGCCAGCAGTGAAGTTCTAGCGTCAGAGACCCAGTACTTC

D: .
V: TRBV5-6
J: TRBJ1-2
size: .
CDR3: CASSLTVNYGHTF
DNA: TGTGCCAGCAGCCTCACTGTTAACTATGGCCACACCTTC

D: TRBD1
V: TRBV25-1
J: TRBJ2-5
size: .
CDR3: CAQLGQGAQETQYF
DNA: TGTGCCCAGTTGGGACAGGGGGCTCAAGAGACCCAGTACTTC

D: TRBD1
V: TRBV28
J: TRBJ1-6
size: .
CDR3: CASSEGASYNSPLHF
DNA: TGTGCCAGCAGTGAGGGGGCCTCCTATAATTCACCCCTCCACTTT

D: .
V: TRBV20-1
J: TRBJ1-3
size: .
CDR3: CSAVTTGTGNTIYF
DNA: TGCAGTGCTGTCACCACAGGGACTGGAAACACCATATATTTT

D: .
V: TRBV6-2/TRBV6-3
J: TRBJ1-5
size: many
CDR3: CASSRAVGDQPQHF
DNA: TGTGCCAGCAGTAGGGCGGTGGGTGATCAGCCCCAGCATTTT

D: .
V: TRBV15
J: TRBJ2-3
size: once
CDR3: CATSRVVTDTQYF
DNA: TGTGCCACCAGCAGAGTGGTGACAGATACGCAGTATTTT

D: .
V: TRBV29-1
J: TRBJ2-5
size: many
CDR3: CSEVDVQETQYF
DNA: TGCAGCGAGGTGGACGTCCAAGAGACCCAGTACTTC

D: .
V: TRBV7-2
J: TRBJ2-2
size: .
CDR3: CASNVGRTGTGELFF
DNA: TGTGCCAGCAACGTGGGGCGAACGGGTACCGGGGAGCTGTTTTTT

D: .
V: TRBV11-2
J: TRBJ1-3
size: .
CDR3: CASSQDWGAPHSGNTIYF
DNA: TGTGCCAGCAGCCAAGATTGGGGGGCTCCACACTCTGGAAACACCATATATTTT

D: .
V: TRBV7-8
J: TRBJ1-1
size: .
CDR3: CASSLALGGYTEAFF
DNA: TGTGCCAGCAGCTTAGCGCTGGGAGGCTACACTGAAGCTTTCTTT

D: .
V: TRBV20-1
J: TRBJ2-5
size: .
CDR3: CSAPPFFRETQHF
DNA: TGCAGTGCTCCTCCGTTTTTTCGAGAGACCCAGCACTTC

D: .
V: TRBV18
J: TRBJ2-7
size: .
CDR3: CASSMAGTYEQYF
DNA: TGTGCCAGCTCAATGGCAGGGACCTACGAGCAGTACTTC

D: .
V: TRBV19
J: TRBJ1-1
size: many
CDR3: CASSIVAGDAFF
DNA: TGTGCCAGTAGTATAGTTGCGGGAGACGCTTTCTTT

D: .
V: TRBV7-6
J: TRBJ2-7
size: .
CDR3: CATRSTEQYF
DNA: TGTGCCACCAGGTCGACCGAGCAGTACTTC

D: .
V: TRBV7-9
J: TRBJ1-4
size: many
CDR3: CASSYDADGLFF
DNA: TGTGCCAGCAGCTACGATGCAGACGGGTTGTTTTTT

D: .
V: TRBV7-9
J: TRBJ1-2
size: many
CDR3: CASSQPGNYGYTF
DNA: TGTGCCAGCAGCCAACCCGGCAACTATGGCTACACCTTC

D: TRBD1
V: TRBV7-9
J: TRBJ1-2
size: many
CDR3: CASSHPLTGSGYTF
DNA: TGTGCCAGCAGCCACCCATTGACAGGGAGTGGCTACACCTTC

D: .
V: TRBV7-2
J: TRBJ2-5
size: many
CDR3: CASSLAFLSGKETQYF
DNA: TGTGCCAGCAGCTTAGCATTTTTATCAGGCAAAGAGACCCAGTACTTC

D: TRBD1
V: TRBV29-1
J: TRBJ1-2
size: .
CDR3: CSVRQGEDGYTF
DNA: TGCAGCGTACGACAGGGGGAGGATGGCTACACCTTC

D: .
V: TRBV7-2
J: TRBJ1-2
size: few
CDR3: CASSLPDRFNYGYTF
DNA: TGTGCCAGCAGCTTACCCGACAGATTCAACTATGGCTACACCTTC

D: .
V: TRBV10-3
J: TRBJ1-6
size: many
CDR3: CAISEGPNSPLHF
DNA: TGTGCCATCAGTGAGGGGCCCAATTCACCCCTCCACTTT

D: TRBD1
V: TRBV7-9
J: TRBJ1-4
size: .
CDR3: CASSLPGQGFGKLFF
DNA: TGTGCCAGCAGCTTACCCGGACAGGGGTTTGGAAAACTGTTTTTT